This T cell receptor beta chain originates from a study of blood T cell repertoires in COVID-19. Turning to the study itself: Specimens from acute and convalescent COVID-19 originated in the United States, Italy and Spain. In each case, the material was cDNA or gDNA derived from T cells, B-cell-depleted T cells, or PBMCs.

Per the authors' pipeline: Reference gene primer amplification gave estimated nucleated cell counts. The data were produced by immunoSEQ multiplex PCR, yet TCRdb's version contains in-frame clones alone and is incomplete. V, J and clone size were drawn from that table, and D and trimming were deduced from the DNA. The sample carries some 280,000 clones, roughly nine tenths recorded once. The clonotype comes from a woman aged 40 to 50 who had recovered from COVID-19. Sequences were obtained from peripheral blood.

CDR3 residues: CASSLNPGQGTDTQYF. CDR3 DNA: TGTGCCAGCAGCCTGAACCCGGGACAGGGGACAGATACGCAGTATTTT. This chain connects TRBV14 to TRBJ2-3; TRBD1 agrees at 10 bases. V lost 4 bases and J lost 3; bases outside the gene matches: 7. Germline lookup yields CDR1 SGHDN and CDR2 FVKESK. CDR3 length equals 16 residues.